The 18 T cell receptor beta chains given below trace back to one sample, sequenced in a study of CD8 T cells in ankylosing spondylitis. TCRdb ran MiXCR on the 5' RACE reads and lists one entry per CDR3 protein. The data hold 200,000 to 300,000 distinct CDR3 sequences, with 20% to 30% observed a single time. The source material was blood, either unsorted or a sorted T cell fraction (not recorded which). Receptors were obtained from a male donor with ankylosing spondylitis or in good health (not recorded which).

This clonotype was picked up many times. The V and J genes are TRBV12-3 or TRBV12-4 and TRBJ2-2, with D possibly matching TRBD2 (5 bases). Trimming shortened V by 6 bases and J by 8 bases, and 19 bases separated the two germline ends. The CDR3 sequence is 15 residues long. CDR3 loop: CASSPGRVILGELFF. In DNA, the CDR3 is TGTGCCAGCAGCCCCGGGCGGGTAATACTGGGGGAGCTGTTTTTT.

A few counts support this clonotype. The V and J genes are TRBV7-6 and TRBJ1-1, with TRBD1 matching over 7 bases. Germline loops: CDR1 SGHVS, CDR2 FNYEAQ. This CDR3 has 14 amino acids. J gave up 4 bases and V 5 bases, and 7 bases lay outside the gene matches. The CDR3 sequence is CASSKTRDSTEAFF. The CDR3 DNA reads TGTGCCAGCAGCAAAACACGGGACAGCACTGAAGCTTTCTTT.

This clonotype showed up many times. This chain connects TRBV9 to TRBJ2-3, with D tentatively TRBD1 (5 bases). This CDR3 comprises 16 residues. The V and J ends lost 0 bases and 2 bases respectively, with 13 bases between them. Germline V lookup: CDR1 SGDLS, CDR2 YYNGEE. CDR3 coding DNA: TGTGCCAGCAGCGTAGATCCGGCAGGGAACACAGATACGCAGTATTTT. Its translation: CASSVDPAGNTDTQYF.

This clonotype was counted many times. This rearrangement joins TRBV6-2 or TRBV6-3 to TRBJ1-2, with D hard to call. Germline CDR1 reads MNHEY; CDR2 reads SVGEGT. The CDR3 contains 14 residues. The ends were cut back, 6 bases at V and 1 base at J, with 12 bases in the middle. CDR3 DNA sequence: TGTGCCAGCAGGCGGACCAACCTTAACTATGGCTACACCTTC. Translated: CASRRTNLNYGYTF.

This clonotype was counted many times. The CDR3 here is CASSLDRDEKLFF. As DNA, the CDR3 is TGTGCCAGCAGTTTAGACAGGGATGAAAAACTGTTTTTT. The rearrangement uses TRBV12-3 or TRBV12-4 and TRBJ1-4, with D perhaps matching TRBD1 (6 bases). Trimming left V 1 base short and J 6 bases short, with 6 bases between. The CDR3 runs to 13 residues.

This clonotype was recorded a few times. The V and J genes are TRBV7-6 and TRBJ2-5; TRBD2 agrees at 8 bases. Germline V gene data show CDR1 as SGHVS and CDR2 as FNYEAQ. J lost 5 bases, V lost 9 bases, and 8 bases had no gene match. The CDR3 totals 13 residues. CDR3 loop: CASERGGYETQYF. The CDR3 coding sequence is TGTGCCAGTGAACGGGGGGGCTATGAGACCCAGTACTTC.

This clonotype showed up many times. The chain joins TRBV29-1 to TRBJ2-7; tentative D call: TRBD1 (6 bases). The germline V and J ends were trimmed by 6 bases and 0 bases, with 18 bases remaining between them. Germline CDR1 reads SQVTM; CDR2 reads ANQGSEA. The CDR3 length is 15 residues. The CDR3 sequence is CSVRDTHKNSYEQYF. The CDR3 nucleotides are TGCAGCGTCCGGGACACCCATAAGAACTCCTACGAGCAGTACTTC.

The V and J genes are TRBV6-1 and TRBJ1-5; D not certain. The V gene's germline CDR1 is MNHNS and CDR2 SASEGT. The ends were cut back, 4 bases at V and 6 bases at J, with 10 bases in the middle. The CDR3 covers 13 residues. The CDR3 region is CASSGFSVQPQHF. The CDR3 nucleotides are TGTGCCAGCAGTGGATTTTCAGTTCAGCCCCAGCATTTT.

This clonotype was recorded many times. CDR3: CSATLPPRGGQETQYF. The CDR3 DNA follows: TGCAGTGCGACCCTTCCCCCCCGGGGGGGCCAAGAGACCCAGTACTTC. The rearrangement joins TRBV20-1 to TRBJ2-5; 8 bases are a match to TRBD2. V shed 6 bases and J 1 base; nucleotides not matched to a gene: 13. Germline V lookup: CDR1 DFQATT, CDR2 SNEGSKA (reference sequence). This CDR3 region has 16 residues.

The CDR3 here is CATTSATYEQYF. CDR3 in DNA: TGTGCCACGACTAGTGCGACCTACGAGCAGTACTTC. The J gene is TRBJ2-7, the V gene TRBV12-3 or TRBV12-4, with D tentatively TRBD2 (6 bases). The ends were cut back, 10 bases at V and 2 bases at J, with 12 bases in the middle. CDR3 length: 12 amino acids.

This clonotype was observed many times. V gene TRBV20-1 combines with J gene TRBJ2-2; possible D gene TRBD1, 6 bases. Germline CDR1 and CDR2: DFQATT and SNEGSKA (reference sequence). CDR3 length equals 13 residues. The CDR3 spells CSVRTDHTGELFF. As DNA, the CDR3 is TGCAGCGTTCGGACAGACCACACCGGGGAGCTGTTTTTT.

This clonotype was picked up many times. The rearrangement uses TRBV12-3 or TRBV12-4 and TRBJ1-5; D unresolved. V gave up 3 bases and J gave up 0 bases, with 15 bases separating them. The CDR3 runs to 17 residues. The CDR3 region is CASSFRAGAHSNQPQHF. CDR3 in DNA: TGTGCCAGCAGTTTCCGGGCTGGCGCCCATAGCAATCAGCCCCAGCATTTT.

This clonotype was seen many times. CDR3 in DNA: TGTGCCAGCAGCGTCACGGGACTAGCGTACAATGAGCAGTTCTTC. This gives the protein CASSVTGLAYNEQFF. The V gene is TRBV2, the J gene TRBJ2-1; 10 positions agree with TRBD2. The V gene end was trimmed by 6 bases and the J gene end by 4 bases; junction bases not matched to a gene: 6. CDR1 is SNHLY and CDR2 is FYNNEI in the germline V gene. CDR3 length: 15 amino acids.

The chain couples TRBV12-3 or TRBV12-4 to TRBJ2-1, with TRBD2 as a possible D gene (6 bases). Trimming took off 5 bases at V and 10 bases at J, with 18 bases between the two ends. This CDR3 is built from 14 residues. The CDR3 region is CASSPGGEVGEQFF. CDR3 nucleotide sequence: TGTGCCAGCAGTCCCGGGGGTGAGGTCGGAGAGCAGTTCTTC.

This clonotype was seen many times. The chain has TRBV7-6 and TRBJ2-7, with D tentatively TRBD1 or TRBD2 (5 bases each). Trimming took off 3 bases at V and 2 bases at J, with 11 bases between the two ends. Germline CDR1 reads SGHVS; CDR2 reads FNYEAQ. The CDR3 has 14 residues. As DNA, the CDR3 is TGTGCCAGCAGCTTGGGGGACGGGACCTACGAGCAGTACTTC. This codes for CASSLGDGTYEQYF.

In this sample, this clonotype turned up a few times. The rearrangement uses TRBV27 and TRBJ2-1, with 7 bases that match TRBD1. The CDR3 is 14 residues long. J gave up 6 bases and V 8 bases, and 10 bases lay outside the gene matches. CDR1 and CDR2 from the germline V gene are MNHEY and SMNVEV (reference sequence). DNA of the CDR3: TGTGCCAGCCGACTGGACAGGATGGGCAATGAGCAGTTCTTC. This codes for CASRLDRMGNEQFF.

This clonotype was counted many times. The rearrangement uses TRBV12-3 or TRBV12-4 and TRBJ1-5; the D gene is possibly TRBD1 (5 bases). V dropped 6 bases and J dropped 7 bases, with 16 bases sitting between them. The CDR3 contains 14 residues. CDR3 amino acids: CASRNTGVGQPQHF. In nucleotides, the CDR3 is TGTGCCAGCAGGAATACAGGAGTCGGACAGCCCCAGCATTTT.

The sample holds a few counts of this clonotype. The chain carries TRBV10-3 and TRBJ1-5; tentative D call: TRBD1 (6 bases). Germline V gene sequence: CDR1 ENHRY, CDR2 SYGVKD. The CDR3 is 15 amino acids. V lost 4 bases and J lost 3, with 13 bases in between. DNA of the CDR3: TGTGCCATCAGTGGGGACCCGGGGGCCAATCAGCCCCAGCATTTT. It codes for CAISGDPGANQPQHF.